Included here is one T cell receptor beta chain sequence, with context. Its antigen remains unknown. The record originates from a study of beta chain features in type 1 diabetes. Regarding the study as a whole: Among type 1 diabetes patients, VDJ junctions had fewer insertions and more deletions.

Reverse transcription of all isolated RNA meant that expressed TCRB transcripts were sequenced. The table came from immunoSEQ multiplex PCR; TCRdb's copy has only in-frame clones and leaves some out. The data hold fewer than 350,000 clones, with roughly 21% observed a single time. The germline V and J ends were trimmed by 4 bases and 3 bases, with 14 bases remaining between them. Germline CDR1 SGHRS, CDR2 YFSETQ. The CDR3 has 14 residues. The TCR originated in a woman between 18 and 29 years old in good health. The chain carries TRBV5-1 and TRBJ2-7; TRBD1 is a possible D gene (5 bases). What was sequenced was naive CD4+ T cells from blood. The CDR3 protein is CASSPDRQNYEQYF. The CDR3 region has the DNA TGCGCCAGCAGCCCGGACCGACAGAACTACGAGCAGTACTTC.